What follows are 5 T cell receptor beta chains derived from one specimen sequenced in a study of post-analysis software for immune sequencing data. Study-wide points: Patients used about 5 TRBV segments, including TRBV5-6, TRBV5-1 and TRBV20-1, more often than controls.

No cognate antigen is known for these TCRs. Unique molecular identifiers were built into the TCR beta cDNA libraries. TCRdb called the PCR reads again in MiXCR, with one record for every CDR3 protein. The table includes roughly 580,000 distinct CDR3 sequences, about 44% detected once. The sample taken for sequencing was blood. These receptors were collected from a girl under 18 with multiple sclerosis.

V is TRBV10-2 and J is TRBJ2-3, with D tentatively TRBD2 (5 bases). V lost 6 bases to trimming and J lost 0 bases, with 10 bases between them. CDR3 length: 14 residues. Germline V CDR1 and CDR2: WSHSY, SAAADI. The DNA of the CDR3 is TGCGCCAGCAGAGTAGCGTCTAGCACAGATACGCAGTATTTT. This codes for CASRVASSTDTQYF.

This clonotype turned up a few times. The rearrangement joins TRBV7-9 to TRBJ1-1; 11 nucleotides align to TRBD1. Germline values: CDR1 SEHNR, CDR2 FQNEAQ (reference sequence). With 5 bases clipped from V and 5 bases from J, the junction kept 10 bases outside the gene matches. This CDR3 spans 16 amino acids. The CDR3 DNA reads as TGTGCCAGCAGCCTCGGGACAGGGGGAGTAGGTACTGAAGCTTTCTTT. This encodes CASSLGTGGVGTEAFF.

This chain links TRBV7-9 with TRBJ2-5; possible D gene TRBD2, 6 bases. The J call is uncertain, as TRBJ2-7 better fits the DNA end. Germline V gene data show CDR1 as SEHNR and CDR2 as FQNEAQ (reference sequence). This CDR3 is built from 15 residues. This CDR3 is CASSLDYSYPNEQYF. CDR3 sequence (DNA): TGTGCCAGCAGCTTGGACTATTCCTACCCGAACGAGCAGTACTTC.

The chain employs TRBV12-3 or TRBV12-4 and TRBJ2-5; possibly TRBD1 for D (5 bases). V lost 2 bases to trimming and J lost 3 bases, with 10 bases between them. This CDR3 spans 14 amino acids. The CDR3 DNA reads as TGTGCCAGCAGTTTATCAGGGCTAGAAGAGACCCAGTACTTC. Amino acid sequence: CASSLSGLEETQYF.

This clonotype was seen at least ten times. The chain joins TRBV5-1 to TRBJ1-2; TRBD1 matches at 7 bases. The CDR3 extends over 16 amino acids. The germline CDR1 and CDR2 sequences are SGHRS and YFSETQ. Germline trimming cut 2 bases from V and 1 base from J; bases unmatched to any gene: 8. CDR3 nucleotides: TGCGCCAGCAGCTTAGAAGGGACAGCAAATAACTATGGCTACACCTTC. Translated, it gives CASSLEGTANNYGYTF.